This T cell receptor beta chain was documented in a study of shared clonotypes between healthy human individuals. Assay execution took place at the deep level. The table came from immunoSEQ multiplex PCR; TCRdb's copy has only in-frame clones and leaves some out. The sample lists 800,000 to 1,200,000 clones; about four fifths were seen once. The ends were cut back, 6 bases at V and 2 bases at J, with 9 bases in the middle. The CDR3 is 13 residues long. In germline, CDR1 is MDHEN, CDR2 SYDVKM. Sequencing was done on a sample of memory CD4+ T cells from PBMCs. As for subset: CD45RA-negative fraction. This receptor was taken from a man aged 18 to 30 in good health. Some clones in this sample may be carry-over from other donors' samples. The rearrangement uses TRBV28 and TRBJ2-3; D is possibly TRBD1 or TRBD2 (5 bases each). The CDR3 bases are TGTGCCAGCAGGGGGACCGTCACAGATACGCAGTATTTT. Its protein product is CASRGTVTDTQYF.